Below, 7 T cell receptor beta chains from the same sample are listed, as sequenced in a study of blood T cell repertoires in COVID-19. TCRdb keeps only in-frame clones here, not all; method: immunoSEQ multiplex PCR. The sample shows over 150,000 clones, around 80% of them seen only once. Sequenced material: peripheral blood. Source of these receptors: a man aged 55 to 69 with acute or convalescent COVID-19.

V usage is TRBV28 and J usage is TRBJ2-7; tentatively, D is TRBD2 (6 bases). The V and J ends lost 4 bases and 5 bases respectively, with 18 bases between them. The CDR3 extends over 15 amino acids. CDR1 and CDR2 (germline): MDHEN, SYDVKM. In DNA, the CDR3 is TGTGCCAGCAGTTCACCCCGTTTGACTAGGCACGAGCAGTACTTC. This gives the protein CASSSPRLTRHEQYF.

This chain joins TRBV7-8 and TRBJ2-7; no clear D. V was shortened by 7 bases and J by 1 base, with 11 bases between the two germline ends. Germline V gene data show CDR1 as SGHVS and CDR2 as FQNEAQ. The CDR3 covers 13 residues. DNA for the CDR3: TGTGCCAGCACCTACGACACGTCCTACGAGCAGTACTTC. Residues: CASTYDTSYEQYF.

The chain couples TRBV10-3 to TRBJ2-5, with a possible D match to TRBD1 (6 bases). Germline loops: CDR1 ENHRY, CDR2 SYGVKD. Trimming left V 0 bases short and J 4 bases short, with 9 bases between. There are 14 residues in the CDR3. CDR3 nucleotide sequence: TGTGCCATCAGTGAGTCGAGAGGGGGAGAGACCCAGTACTTC. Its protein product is CAISESRGGETQYF.

For the CDR3, the DNA is TGTGCCAGTCGGGGACAGGGTGGGCACACTGAAGCTTTCTTT. This encodes CASRGQGGHTEAFF. The rearrangement joins TRBV19 to TRBJ1-1, with 9 bases identical to TRBD1. The CDR3 has 14 amino acids. V dropped 8 bases and J dropped 3; count of bases not matched to a gene: 7. The germline gives CDR1 LNHDA, CDR2 SQIVND (reference sequence).

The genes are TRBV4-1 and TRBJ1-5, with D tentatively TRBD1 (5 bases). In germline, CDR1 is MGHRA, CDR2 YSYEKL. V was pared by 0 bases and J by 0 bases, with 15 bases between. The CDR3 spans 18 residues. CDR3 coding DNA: TGCGCCAGCAGCCAAGAGACACAGCACACAGGTAGCAATCAGCCCCAGCATTTT. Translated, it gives CASSQETQHTGSNQPQHF.

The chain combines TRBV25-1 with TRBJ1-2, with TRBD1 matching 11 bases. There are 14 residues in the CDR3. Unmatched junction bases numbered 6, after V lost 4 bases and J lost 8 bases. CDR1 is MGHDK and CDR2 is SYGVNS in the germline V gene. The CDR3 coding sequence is TGTGCCAGCAGTGCTGCCGGGACAGGGGGAGGCTACACCTTC. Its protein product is CASSAAGTGGGYTF.

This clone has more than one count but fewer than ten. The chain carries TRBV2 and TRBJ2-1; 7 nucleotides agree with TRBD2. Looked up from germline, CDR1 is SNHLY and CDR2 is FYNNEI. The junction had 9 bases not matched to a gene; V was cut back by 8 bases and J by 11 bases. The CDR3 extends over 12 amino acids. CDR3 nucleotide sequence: TGTGCCAGCGGGCCGGGGGGAGGCCAGCAGTTCTTC. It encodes CASGPGGGQQFF.